This TCR beta chain was captured in a study of cytomegalovirus exposure and HLA in healthy donors. Study details: Across 300 to 400 genotyped donors, about 81% landed in the Caucasian-associated ancestry cluster. Findings and caveats of the study: A previous analysis found most TCR beta V segments productive roughly 87% or roughly 30% of the time. The later analysis indicated that the majority of CMV-associated TCR beta chains appeared HLA-restricted.

Germline values: CDR1 MDHEN, CDR2 SYDVKM. The CDR3 has 15 residues. Deletions cut 5 bases from V and 4 bases from J, with 15 bases between. This PCR relied on a set of 60 Vbeta primers and 13 Jbeta primers. Repertoires were generated with immunoSEQ multiplex PCR, while TCRdb's copy carries only in-frame clones and drops some. Here the sample spans 90,000 to 140,000 clones, around 80% being singletons. This clone was recorded only once. The antigen is unknown. The chain links TRBV28 to TRBJ2-1, with D tentatively TRBD2 (6 bases). The receptor comes from a man aged 30 to 45 in good health and CMV-seronegative. Material for sequencing was PBMCs. The DNA of the CDR3 is TGTGCCAGCAGTCCGACCGGGACTTATTACAATGAGCAGTTCTTC. Translating gives CASSPTGTYYNEQFF.